A selection of T cell receptor beta chains follows, all from one sample in a study of control samples from healthy donors and cancer patients. Generated by immunoSEQ multiplex PCR, the TCRdb table keeps only in-frame clones and is missing some. The data show under 200,000 clones, 91% seen once. Sequencing used blood. The receptor source for this set is a woman aged 30 to 39 in good health. The CDR3 runs from the conserved cysteine through the conserved F or W. A D gene is named only where the DNA matches it firmly. The listing skips clone size in some rows; elsewhere it reads once, few, many or a size class.

d_call j_call clone_size v_call cdr3_aa cdr3_nt
- TRBJ2-1 - TRBV11-3 CASSLGGASNEQFF TGTGCCAGCAGTTTAGGTGGCGCTAGCAATGAGCAGTTCTTC
TRBD2 TRBJ2-2 - TRBV3-1/TRBV3-2 CASSRRTSRNTGELFF TGTGCCAGCAGCCGTCGGACTAGCCGGAACACCGGGGAGCTGTTTTTT
TRBD1 TRBJ2-2 - TRBV4-2 CASSQDQGDTGELFF TGTGCCAGCAGCCAAGATCAGGGGGATACCGGGGAGCTGTTTTTT
TRBD2 TRBJ2-1 - TRBV14 CASSQGLADNEQFF TGTGCCAGCAGCCAAGGACTAGCAGACAATGAGCAGTTCTTC
TRBD2 TRBJ2-5 once TRBV14 CASSQVAGGMETQYF TGTGCCAGCAGCCAAGTCGCGGGAGGTATGGAGACCCAGTACTTC
TRBD2 TRBJ2-2 - TRBV28 CASSLSSGVNTGELFF TGTGCCAGCAGTTTATCTAGCGGGGTGAACACCGGGGAGCTGTTTTTT
- TRBJ1-2 - TRBV11-2 CASSLEGYGYTF TGTGCCAGCAGCTTAGAAGGGTATGGCTACACCTTC
TRBD1 TRBJ1-4 - TRBV6-1 CASSEATGTGEKLFF TGTGCCAGCAGTGAAGCCACCGGGACAGGGGAAAAACTGTTTTTT
TRBD1 TRBJ1-4 - TRBV4-1 CASSLVFQGATNEKLFF TGCGCCAGCAGCCTAGTCTTTCAGGGGGCAACTAATGAAAAACTGTTTTTT
- TRBJ2-3 - TRBV7-3 CASSLGPRTDTQYF TGTGCCAGCAGCTTAGGTCCCCGCACAGATACGCAGTATTTT
- TRBJ1-1 few TRBV7-3 CASSLGENTEAFF TGTGCCAGCAGCTTAGGGGAGAACACTGAAGCTTTCTTT
- TRBJ2-1 - TRBV5-1 CASSLFLDNEQFF TGCGCCAGCAGCTTGTTTCTAGACAATGAGCAGTTCTTC
- TRBJ2-3 - TRBV7-6 CASSLLRGRDTQYF TGTGCCAGCAGCTTATTAAGGGGGAGAGATACGCAGTATTTT
TRBD1 TRBJ1-4 - TRBV9 CASSTQGADEKLFF TGTGCCAGCAGCACACAGGGGGCCGATGAAAAACTGTTTTTT
TRBD2 TRBJ2-7 - TRBV4-2 CASSQALAGGYEQYF TGTGCCAGCAGCCAAGCACTAGCGGGAGGGTACGAGCAGTACTTC
TRBD1 TRBJ2-3 - TRBV27 CASRDRGADTQYF TGTGCCAGCAGGGACAGGGGGGCAGATACGCAGTATTTT
TRBD2 TRBJ2-2 - TRBV15 CATRPGLAGRANTGELFF TGTGCCACCAGACCGGGACTAGCGGGAAGAGCGAACACCGGGGAGCTGTTTTTT
- TRBJ1-1 - TRBV7-9 CASSLPGVMNTEAFF TGTGCCAGCAGCTTACCCGGCGTTATGAACACTGAAGCTTTCTTT
TRBD2 TRBJ2-3 - TRBV19 CASSGLAGGPGTDTQYF TGTGCCAGTAGTGGGCTAGCGGGGGGGCCGGGCACAGATACGCAGTATTTT
- TRBJ1-2 - TRBV9 CASSKTVNYGYTF TGTGCCAGCAGCAAGACAGTTAACTATGGCTACACCTTC
- TRBJ1-1 - TRBV7-6 CASSSAGTGNTEAFF TGTGCCAGCAGCTCAGCCGGGACGGGGAACACTGAAGCTTTCTTT
TRBD1 TRBJ1-2 - TRBV19 CASSIPDRGYGYTF TGTGCCAGTAGTATCCCGGACAGGGGTTATGGCTACACCTTC
TRBD1 TRBJ1-5 - TRBV9 CASSVGGTAHQPQHF TGTGCCAGCAGCGTTGGGGGGACAGCCCATCAGCCCCAGCATTTT
TRBD1 TRBJ1-5 - TRBV19 CASSPTRDRGRGQPQHF TGTGCCAGTAGTCCCACCCGGGACAGGGGGCGCGGACAGCCCCAGCATTTT
TRBD1 TRBJ1-4 - TRBV27 CASSRGQVNEKLFF TGTGCCAGCAGTAGGGGACAGGTTAATGAAAAACTGTTTTTT
TRBD2 TRBJ2-7 once TRBV7-2 CASSSGLAGYEQYF TGTGCCAGCAGCTCCGGACTAGCGGGCTACGAGCAGTACTTC
- TRBJ2-3 - TRBV7-3 CASSLTGVRTDTQYF TGTGCCAGCAGCTTAACGGGGGTGCGCACAGATACGCAGTATTTT
- TRBJ1-4 - TRBV21-1 CASSSGQGSEKLFF TGTGCCAGCAGCAGCGGACAGGGGTCTGAAAAACTGTTTTTT